The present T cell receptor (beta chain) was sequenced within a study of T cells in Graves' hyperthyroidism and ophthalmopathy. Patients aged 18 to 65 had newly diagnosed hyperthyroidism of under 2 months' duration. The study based diagnoses on clinical symptoms, serum thyroxine and TRAb, thyroid ultrasound and orbital computed tomography. Fresh peripheral blood, roughly 9.8 ml of it, supplied the PBMCs. The CDR3 is made up of 16 amino acids. Trimming took off 6 bases at V and 1 base at J, with 18 bases between the two ends. Study-wide results and limits: Patients with ophthalmopathy were separated from those with stable hyperthyroidism by a 13 V-J model.

This clonotype has only a few counts. Its antigen is currently unknown. Amplified regions were TCR beta CDR3 sequences from RNA transcripts. The TCR CDR3 first-round RT-PCR relied on the HTBI primer set. TCRdb recomputed calls from the multiplex PCR reads with MiXCR, one row per CDR3 protein. The top ten clones hold roughly 10% of a sample with hundreds of thousands of distinct CDR3 sequences, roughly 15% of them seen once. This receptor was taken from a young woman with Graves' hyperthyroidism. The source material was blood. The chain employs TRBV12-3 or TRBV12-4 and TRBJ2-5; the D call may be TRBD1 or TRBD2 (5 bases each). The CDR3 sequence: CASSRVTARVQETQYF. CDR3 DNA sequence: TGTGCCAGCAGCCGCGTGACAGCGCGGGTCCAAGAGACCCAGTACTTC.